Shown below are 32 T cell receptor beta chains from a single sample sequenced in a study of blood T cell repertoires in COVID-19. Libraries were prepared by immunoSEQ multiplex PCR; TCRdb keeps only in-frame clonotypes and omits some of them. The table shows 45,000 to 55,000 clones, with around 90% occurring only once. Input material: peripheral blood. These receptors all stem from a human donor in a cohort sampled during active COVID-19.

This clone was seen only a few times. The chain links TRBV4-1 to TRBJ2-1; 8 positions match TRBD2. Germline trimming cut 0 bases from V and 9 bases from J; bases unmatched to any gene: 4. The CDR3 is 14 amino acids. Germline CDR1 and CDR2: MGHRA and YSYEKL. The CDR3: CASSQDRTSLEQFF. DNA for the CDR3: TGCGCCAGCAGCCAAGACCGGACTAGCCTTGAGCAGTTCTTC.

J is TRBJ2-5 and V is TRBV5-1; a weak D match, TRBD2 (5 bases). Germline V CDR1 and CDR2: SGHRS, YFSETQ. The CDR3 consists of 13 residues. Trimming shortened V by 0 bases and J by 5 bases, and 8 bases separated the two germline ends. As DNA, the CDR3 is TGCGCCAGCAGCTTGGCGGGGAAGGAGACCCAGTACTTC. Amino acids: CASSLAGKETQYF.

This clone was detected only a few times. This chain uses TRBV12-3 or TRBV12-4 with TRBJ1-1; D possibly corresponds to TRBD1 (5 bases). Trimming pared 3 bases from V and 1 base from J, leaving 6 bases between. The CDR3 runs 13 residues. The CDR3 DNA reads TGTGCCAGCAGTTTCCAGGGGAACACTGAAGCTTTCTTT. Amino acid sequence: CASSFQGNTEAFF.

CDR3: CASSLGGMGTGKNEQFF. CDR3 nucleotides: TGTGCCAGCAGCTTAGGAGGGATGGGGACAGGAAAAAATGAGCAGTTCTTC. The gene calls are TRBV7-2 and TRBJ2-1; TRBD1 aligns across 8 bases. The CDR3 extends over 17 amino acids. CDR1 is SGHTA, CDR2 FQGNSA, per germline. The V segment lost 1 base and the J segment 7 bases; nucleotides outside the gene matches: 12.

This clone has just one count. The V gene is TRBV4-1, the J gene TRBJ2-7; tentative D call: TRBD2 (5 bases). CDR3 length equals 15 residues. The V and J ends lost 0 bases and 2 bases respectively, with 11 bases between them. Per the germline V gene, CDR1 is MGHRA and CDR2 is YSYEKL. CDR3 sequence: CASSQDRELPYEQYF. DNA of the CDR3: TGCGCCAGCAGCCAAGATCGGGAACTCCCCTACGAGCAGTACTTC.

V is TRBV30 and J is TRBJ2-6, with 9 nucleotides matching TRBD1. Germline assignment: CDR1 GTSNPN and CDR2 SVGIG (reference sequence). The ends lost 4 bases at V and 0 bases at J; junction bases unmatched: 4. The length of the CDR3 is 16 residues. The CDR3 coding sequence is TGTGCCTGGACCGGGACAGGGACCTCTGGGGCCAACGTCCTGACTTTC. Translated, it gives CAWTGTGTSGANVLTF.

For the CDR3, the DNA is TGTGCCAGTAGTACTCGCGTGGAGGAGGTTTCTCCGAGCACTAATGAAAAACTGTTTTTT. Its protein is CASSTRVEEVSPSTNEKLFF. The chain employs TRBV19 and TRBJ1-4; unclear D gene. The CDR3 runs to 20 residues. V lost 4 bases to trimming and J lost 2 bases, with 26 bases between them. CDR1 LNHDA and CDR2 SQIVND come from the germline V gene (reference sequence).

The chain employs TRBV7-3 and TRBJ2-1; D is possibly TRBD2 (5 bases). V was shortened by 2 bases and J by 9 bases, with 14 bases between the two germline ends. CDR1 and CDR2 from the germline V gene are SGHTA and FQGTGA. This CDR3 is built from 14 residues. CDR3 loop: CASSLQLELGEQFF. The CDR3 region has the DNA TGTGCCAGCAGCTTACAACTAGAGTTAGGTGAGCAGTTCTTC.

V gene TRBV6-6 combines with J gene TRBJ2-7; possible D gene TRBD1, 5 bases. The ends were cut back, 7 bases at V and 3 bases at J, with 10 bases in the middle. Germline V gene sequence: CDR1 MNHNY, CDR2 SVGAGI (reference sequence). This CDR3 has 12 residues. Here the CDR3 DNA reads TGTGCCAGCACCGACAGCGTCTACGAGCAGTACTTC. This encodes CASTDSVYEQYF.

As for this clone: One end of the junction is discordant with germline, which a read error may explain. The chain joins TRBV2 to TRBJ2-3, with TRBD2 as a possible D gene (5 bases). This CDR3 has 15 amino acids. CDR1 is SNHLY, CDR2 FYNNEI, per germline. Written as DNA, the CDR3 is TGTGCCAGCAGGGAAGTTAGCGTCAGCACAGATACGCAGTATTTT. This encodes CASREVSVSTDTQYF.

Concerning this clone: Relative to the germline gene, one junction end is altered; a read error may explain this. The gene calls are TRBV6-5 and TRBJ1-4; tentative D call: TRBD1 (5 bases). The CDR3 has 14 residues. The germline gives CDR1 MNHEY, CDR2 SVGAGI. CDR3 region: CASIFGRANEKLFF. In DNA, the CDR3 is TGTGCCAGCATCTTTGGCAGGGCTAACGAAAAACTGTTTTTT.

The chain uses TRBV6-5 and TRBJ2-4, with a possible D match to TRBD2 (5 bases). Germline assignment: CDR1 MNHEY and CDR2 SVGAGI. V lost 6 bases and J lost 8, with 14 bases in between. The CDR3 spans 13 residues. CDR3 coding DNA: TGTGCCAGCAGCCCCCCCGGGGTTGACATTCAGTACTTC. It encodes CASSPPGVDIQYF.

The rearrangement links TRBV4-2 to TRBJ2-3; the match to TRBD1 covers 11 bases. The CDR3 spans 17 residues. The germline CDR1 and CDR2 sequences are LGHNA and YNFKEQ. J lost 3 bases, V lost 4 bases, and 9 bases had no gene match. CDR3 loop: CASSPSAGTGGTDTQYF. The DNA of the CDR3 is TGTGCCAGCAGCCCCTCAGCAGGGACAGGGGGGACAGATACGCAGTATTTT.

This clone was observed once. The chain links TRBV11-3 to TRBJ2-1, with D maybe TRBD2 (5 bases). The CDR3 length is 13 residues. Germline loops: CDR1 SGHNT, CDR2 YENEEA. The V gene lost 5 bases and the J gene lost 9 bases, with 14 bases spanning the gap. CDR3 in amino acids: CASSPRPAGEQFF. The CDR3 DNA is TGTGCCAGCAGCCCCCGTCCGGCGGGTGAGCAGTTCTTC.

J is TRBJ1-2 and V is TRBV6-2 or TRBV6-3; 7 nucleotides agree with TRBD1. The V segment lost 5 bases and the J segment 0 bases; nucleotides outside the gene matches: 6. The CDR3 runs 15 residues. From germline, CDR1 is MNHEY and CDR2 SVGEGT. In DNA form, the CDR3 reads TGTGCCAGCAGTGCCGGACAGGAGCCTAACTATGGCTACACCTTC. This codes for CASSAGQEPNYGYTF.

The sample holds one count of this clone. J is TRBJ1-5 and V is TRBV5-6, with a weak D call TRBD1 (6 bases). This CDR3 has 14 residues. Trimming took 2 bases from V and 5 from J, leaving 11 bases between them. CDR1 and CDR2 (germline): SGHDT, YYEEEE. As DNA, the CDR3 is TGTGCCAGCAGCTTCCGGGACAACCATCAGCCCCAGCATTTT. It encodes CASSFRDNHQPQHF.

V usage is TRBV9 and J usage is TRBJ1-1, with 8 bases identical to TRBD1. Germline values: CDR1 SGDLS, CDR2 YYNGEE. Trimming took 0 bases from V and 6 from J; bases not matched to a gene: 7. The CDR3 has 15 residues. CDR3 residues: CASSVGDRLEPEAFF. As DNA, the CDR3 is TGTGCCAGCAGCGTAGGGGACAGGTTAGAGCCTGAAGCTTTCTTT.

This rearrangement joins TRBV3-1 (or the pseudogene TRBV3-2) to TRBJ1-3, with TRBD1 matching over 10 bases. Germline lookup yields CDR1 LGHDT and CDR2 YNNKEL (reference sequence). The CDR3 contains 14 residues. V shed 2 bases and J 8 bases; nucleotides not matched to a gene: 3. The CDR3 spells CASSQRQGADTIYF. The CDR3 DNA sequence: TGTGCCAGCAGCCAACGACAGGGGGCGGACACCATATATTTT.

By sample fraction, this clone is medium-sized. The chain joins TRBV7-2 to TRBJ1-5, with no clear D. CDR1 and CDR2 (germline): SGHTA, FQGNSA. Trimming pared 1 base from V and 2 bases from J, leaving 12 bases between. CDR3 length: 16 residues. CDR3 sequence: CASSLGAGGGNQPQHF. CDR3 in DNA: TGTGCCAGCAGCTTAGGGGCGGGCGGGGGCAATCAGCCCCAGCATTTT.

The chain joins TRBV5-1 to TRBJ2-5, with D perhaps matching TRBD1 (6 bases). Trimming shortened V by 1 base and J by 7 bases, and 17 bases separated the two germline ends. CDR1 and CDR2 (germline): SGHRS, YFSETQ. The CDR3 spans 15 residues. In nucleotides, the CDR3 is TGCGCCAGCAGCTTGACACCTCAGGGGCCCGGGACCCAGTACTTC. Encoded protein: CASSLTPQGPGTQYF.

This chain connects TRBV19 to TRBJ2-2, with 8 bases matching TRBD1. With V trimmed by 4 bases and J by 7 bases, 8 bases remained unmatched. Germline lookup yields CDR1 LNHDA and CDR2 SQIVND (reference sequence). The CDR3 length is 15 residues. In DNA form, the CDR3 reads TGTGCCAGTAGTACTCGGACAGGGCTGGTCGGGGAGCTGTTTTTT. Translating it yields CASSTRTGLVGELFF.

The CDR3 coding sequence is TGTGCCACCAGTGCCTCAGGGACAGGGTCTGGTGAGCAGTTCTTC. It codes for CATSASGTGSGEQFF. The chain couples TRBV24-1 to TRBJ2-1, with TRBD1 identical over 9 bases. Germline trimming cut 5 bases from V and 9 bases from J; bases unmatched to any gene: 10. This CDR3 is 15 amino acids long. The germline V gene encodes CDR1 KGHDR and CDR2 SFDVKD.

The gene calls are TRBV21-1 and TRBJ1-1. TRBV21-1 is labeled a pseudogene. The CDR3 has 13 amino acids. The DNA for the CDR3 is TGTGCCAGCAAGGCGGGGGACAATCTTGAAGCTTTCTTT. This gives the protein CASKAGDNLEAFF.

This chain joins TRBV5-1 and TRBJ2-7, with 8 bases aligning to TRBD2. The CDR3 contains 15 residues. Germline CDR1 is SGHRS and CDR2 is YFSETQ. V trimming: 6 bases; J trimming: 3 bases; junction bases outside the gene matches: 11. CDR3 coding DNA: TGCGCCAGCACACCGGGAGGGCCGGGGGGCTACGAGCAGTACTTC. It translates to CASTPGGPGGYEQYF.

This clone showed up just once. CDR3 sequence reads: CASSQASATGKQSETQYF. In DNA, the CDR3 is TGCGCCAGCAGCCAAGCATCGGCGACAGGGAAACAAAGCGAGACCCAGTACTTC. The rearrangement joins TRBV4-1 to TRBJ2-5, with 7 bases matching TRBD1. V dropped 1 base and J dropped 5; count of bases not matched to a gene: 16. Looked up from germline, CDR1 is MGHRA and CDR2 is YSYEKL. The CDR3 is made up of 18 amino acids.

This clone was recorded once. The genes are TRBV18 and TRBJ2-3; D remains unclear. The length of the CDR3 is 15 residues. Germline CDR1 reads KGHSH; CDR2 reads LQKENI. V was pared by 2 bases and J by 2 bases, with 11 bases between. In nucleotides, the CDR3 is TGTGCCAGCTCACCAATCACAGAATTCACAGATACGCAGTATTTT. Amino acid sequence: CASSPITEFTDTQYF.

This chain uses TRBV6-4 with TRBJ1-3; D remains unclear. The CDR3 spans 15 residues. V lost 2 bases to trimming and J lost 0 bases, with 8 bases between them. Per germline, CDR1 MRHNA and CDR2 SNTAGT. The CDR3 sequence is CASSDEAGSGNTIYF. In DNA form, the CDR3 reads TGTGCCAGCAGTGACGAGGCCGGCTCTGGAAACACCATATATTTT.

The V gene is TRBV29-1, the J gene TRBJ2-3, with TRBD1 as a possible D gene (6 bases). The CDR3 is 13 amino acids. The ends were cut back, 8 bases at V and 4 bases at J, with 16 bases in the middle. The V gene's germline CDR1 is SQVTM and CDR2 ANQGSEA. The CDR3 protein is CSSTGLHADTQYF. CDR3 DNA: TGCAGCTCTACAGGGCTTCATGCAGATACGCAGTATTTT.

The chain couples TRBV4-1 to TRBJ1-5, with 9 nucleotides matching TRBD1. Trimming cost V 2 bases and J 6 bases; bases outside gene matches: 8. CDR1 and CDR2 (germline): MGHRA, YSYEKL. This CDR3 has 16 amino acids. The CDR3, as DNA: TGCGCCAGCAGCCAAAGGGGGGACAGGGTACCTCAGCCCCAGCATTTT. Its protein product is CASSQRGDRVPQPQHF.

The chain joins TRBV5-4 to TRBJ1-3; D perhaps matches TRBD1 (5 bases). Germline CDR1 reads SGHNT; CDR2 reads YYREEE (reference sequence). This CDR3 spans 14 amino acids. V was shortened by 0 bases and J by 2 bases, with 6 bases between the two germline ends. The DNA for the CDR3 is TGTGCCAGCAGCTTGGCGGGGGCTGGAAACACCATATATTTT. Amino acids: CASSLAGAGNTIYF.

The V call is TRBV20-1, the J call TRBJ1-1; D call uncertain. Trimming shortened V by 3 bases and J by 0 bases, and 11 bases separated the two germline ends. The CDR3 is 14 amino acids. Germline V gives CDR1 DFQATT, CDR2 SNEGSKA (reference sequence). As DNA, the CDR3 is TGCAGTGCTAGTCCGGGAATAATGAACACTGAAGCTTTCTTT. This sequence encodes CSASPGIMNTEAFF.

The CDR3 loop reads CASSTEGIQYF. CDR3 DNA: TGTGCCAGCAGTACCGAGGGCATTCAGTACTTC. This chain uses TRBV6-5 with TRBJ2-4, with D perhaps matching TRBD2 (5 bases). Germline assignment: CDR1 MNHEY and CDR2 SVGAGI. V was pared by 5 bases and J by 9 bases, with 8 bases between. The CDR3 spans 11 residues.